These 7 T cell receptor beta chains share one sample of origin, sequenced in a study of CD8+CD57+ T cells in acquired aplastic anemia. CD8+CD57+ cell expansion, shown by flow cytometry, had occurred in the patients selected for sequencing. The use of genomic DNA as template underpinned the TCR beta VDJ and CDR3 profiling. TCRdb independently ran MiXCR on the reads; one entry per CDR3 protein. The sample includes 270,000 or so distinct CDR3 sequences, roughly 80% seen only once; the top ten take around 40%. What was sequenced was sorted CD4+, CD8+, or CD8+CD57+ T cells (not recorded which) from PBMCs. These receptors came from a human donor with aplastic anemia.

Notes on this clonotype: A read error may produce the germline difference seen at one junction end. The chain links TRBV7-2 to TRBJ2-6; D perhaps matches TRBD2 (6 bases). CDR1 SGHTA and CDR2 FQGNSA come from the germline V gene. This CDR3 spans 15 amino acids. The CDR3 DNA is TGTGCCAGCATCCGGGGGTCGGGTGGGGCTAACGACCTGACTTTC. Translating gives CASIRGSGGANDLTF.

This clonotype was observed once. The V and J genes are TRBV7-9 and TRBJ2-1; 9 bases align to TRBD2. The germline V gene has CDR1 SEHNR and CDR2 FQNEAQ (reference sequence). This CDR3 contains 16 residues. V was pared by 3 bases and J by 6 bases, with 9 bases of the junction left unmatched. DNA of the CDR3: TGTGCCAGCAGCTTTCCAAGAAGCGGGGGGTGCAATGAGCAGTTCTTC. It encodes CASSFPRSGGCNEQFF.

The chain uses TRBV7-6 and TRBJ1-1; tentative D call: TRBD1 (5 bases). Germline loops: CDR1 SGHVS, CDR2 FNYEAQ. Trimming took off 5 bases at V and 14 bases at J, with 27 bases between the two ends. CDR3 size: 15 residues. CDR3 residues: CASSPAGDGSYNEFF. CDR3 bases: TGTGCCAGCAGCCCAGCGGGGGATGGCTCCTACAATGAGTTCTTT.

With respect to this clonotype: A single base separates this from a much larger clone, so it may be a read error. The rearrangement links TRBV20-1 to TRBJ2-5; D possibly matches TRBD1 or TRBD2 (5 bases each). V was clipped by 6 bases and J by 6 bases, with 20 bases between them. Per germline, CDR1 DFQATT and CDR2 SNEGSKA (reference sequence). The CDR3 runs 14 residues. Here the CDR3 DNA reads TGCAGTGCCAGTAGTGGGGGACGCAAGAAGACCCAGTACTTC. Its translation is CSASSGGRKKTQYF.

This clonotype was counted many times. The CDR3 nucleotides are TGTGCCAGCAGCTTGGCCAGGGGGACAAAAGAGACCCAGTACTTC. It is translated as CASSLARGTKETQYF. The gene calls are TRBV5-5 and TRBJ2-5; 7 nucleotides align to TRBD1. The CDR3 sequence is 15 residues long. Germline loops: CDR1 SGHKS, CDR2 YYEKEE (reference sequence). With V trimmed by 0 bases and J by 3 bases, 5 bases remained unmatched.

This rearrangement joins TRBV9 to TRBJ2-7, with a tentative D call TRBD2 (7 bases). The V gene lost 6 bases and the J gene lost 7 bases, with 26 bases spanning the gap. Germline V gives CDR1 SGDLS, CDR2 YYNGEE. The CDR3 covers 16 residues. CDR3 DNA: TGTGCCAGCACTGCAAGGACTAGGGGGGGGGTGTCGGAGCAGTACTTC. This translates into CASTARTRGGVSEQYF. Full variable domain (remainder filled in from reference TRBV9 and TRBJ2-7): DSGVTQTPKHLITATGQRVTLRCSPRSGDLSVYWYQQSLDQGLQFLIQYYNGEERAKGNILERFSAQQFPDLHSELNLSSLELGDSALYFCASTARTRGGVSEQYFGPGTRLTVT.

The genes are TRBV7-8 and TRBJ1-1; D is ambiguous. V dropped 0 bases and J dropped 13 bases, with 21 bases sitting between them. CDR1 is SGHVS and CDR2 is FQNEAQ in the germline V gene. The length of the CDR3 is 15 residues. The CDR3 spells CASSLARRPDTQDFF. The CDR3 region has the DNA TGTGCCAGCAGCTTAGCGCGGAGACCCGATACGCAGGATTTCTTT.